The clone carrying this TCR beta chain was seen only once. What it binds is not known. This sample is part of a study of identical twins. The study's findings and limits: Cord blood beta clonotypes present at high abundance carried fewer insertions; no such pattern appeared in memory repertoires.

Trimming took 4 bases from V and 6 from J, leaving 19 bases between them. This CDR3 spans 15 amino acids. From germline, CDR1 is DFQATT and CDR2 SNEGSKA (reference sequence). A single record per CDR3 protein comes from TCRdb applying MiXCR to the 5' RACE reads. The table lists some 500,000 distinct CDR3 sequences, roughly a fifth of them singletons. The sample also formed part of further work on T cells expressing NK-cell markers.

The sequenced material came from CD4+ T cells sorted from blood. The receptor's source is a woman between 18 and 29 years old in good health. The chain recombines TRBV20-1 with TRBJ2-1; weak D call: TRBD2 (5 bases). The CDR3 sequence: CSATQGPGVGNEQFF. The CDR3 DNA is TGCAGTGCTACCCAAGGGCCCGGGGTAGGCAATGAGCAGTTCTTC.